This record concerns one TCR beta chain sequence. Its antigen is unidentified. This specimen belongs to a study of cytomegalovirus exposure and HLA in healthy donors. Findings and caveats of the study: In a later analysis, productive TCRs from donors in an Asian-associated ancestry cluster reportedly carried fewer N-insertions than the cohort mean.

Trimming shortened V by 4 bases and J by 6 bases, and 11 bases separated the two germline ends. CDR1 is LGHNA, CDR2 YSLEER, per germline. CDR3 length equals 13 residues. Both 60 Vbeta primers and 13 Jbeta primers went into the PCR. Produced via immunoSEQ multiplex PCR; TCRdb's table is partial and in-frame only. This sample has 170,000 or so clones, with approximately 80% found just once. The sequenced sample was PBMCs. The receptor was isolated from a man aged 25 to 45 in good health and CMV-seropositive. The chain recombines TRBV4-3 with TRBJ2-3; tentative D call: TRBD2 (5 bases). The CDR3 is CASSLERRDTQYF. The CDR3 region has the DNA TGCGCCAGCAGCCTGGAGCGGAGGGATACGCAGTATTTT.